Below are 5 T cell receptor beta chains sequenced from a single sample in a study of T cell responses to AZD1222 COVID-19 vaccine. Sequencing was performed with immunoSEQ multiplex PCR; in TCRdb, only in-frame clones are kept and a portion is missing. Here the sample spans around 91,000 clones, 70% to 90% being singletons. Sequencing was performed on peripheral blood, taken on day 0 of AZD1222 vaccination. The receptor set was obtained from an adult in good health.

This chain's CDR3 is CASSLGFGSQQNGEAFF. As DNA, the CDR3 is TGTGCCAGCAGCTTAGGATTTGGGTCACAACAAAATGGCGAAGCTTTCTTT. This chain uses TRBV7-6 with TRBJ1-1; D not resolved. V gave up 1 base and J gave up 8 bases, with 23 bases separating them. The CDR3 contains 17 residues. CDR1 SGHVS and CDR2 FNYEAQ come from the germline V gene. The whole variable domain, remainder taken from reference TRBV7-6 and TRBJ1-1, is GAGVSQSPRYKVTKRGQDVALRCDPISGHVSLYWYRQALGQGPEFLTYFNYEAQQDKSGLPNDRFSAERPEGSISTLTIQRTEQRDSAMYRCASSLGFGSQQNGEAFFGQGTRLTVV.

This clone was counted only a few times. The CDR3 is CASSTRAEPPLHF. The DNA of the CDR3 is TGTGCCAGCAGCACCCGGGCCGAGCCACCCCTCCACTTT. The chain combines TRBV7-9 with TRBJ1-6; no reliable D call. The V gene's germline CDR1 is SEHNR and CDR2 FQNEAQ (reference sequence). Trimming removed 5 bases from V and 11 bases from J, with 13 bases in between. CDR3 length: 13 amino acids. The entire variable domain, with the rest obtained from reference TRBV7-9 and TRBJ1-6, is as follows: DTGVSQNPRHKITKRGQNVTFRCDPISEHNRLYWYRQTLGQGPEFLTYFQNEAQLEKSRLLSDRFSAERPKGSFSTLEIQRTEQGDSAMYLCASSTRAEPPLHFGNGTRLTVT.

The chain couples TRBV6-1 to TRBJ2-2, with unresolved D. The CDR3 extends over 15 amino acids. CDR1 and CDR2 from the germline V gene are MNHNS and SASEGT. V was cut by 1 base and J by 1 base, with 7 bases left in between. DNA for the CDR3: TGTGCCAGCAGTGAAGGGGGTGGGAACACCGGGGAGCTGTTTTTT. Encoded protein: CASSEGGGNTGELFF.

This chain joins TRBV14 and TRBJ2-3; D tentatively reads TRBD1 or TRBD2 (5 bases each). The CDR3 sequence is 11 residues long. Trimming removed 7 bases from V and 10 bases from J, with 12 bases in between. Per the germline V gene, CDR1 is SGHDN and CDR2 is FVKESK. The CDR3 DNA sequence: TGTGCCAGCATCCCCCGAGGGGCGCAGTATTTT. Translating gives CASIPRGAQYF. The full variable domain, with the rest looked up from reference TRBV14 and TRBJ2-3, is EAGVTQFPSHSVIEKGQTVTLRCDPISGHDNLYWYRRVMGKEIKFLLHFVKESKQDESGMPNNRFLAERTGGTYSTLKVQPAELEDSGVYFCASIPRGAQYFGPGTRLTVL.

The chain is built from TRBV18 and TRBJ2-5; tentative D call: TRBD2 (7 bases). Trimming removed 4 bases at V and 5 bases at J, with 20 bases between. CDR1 and CDR2 (germline): KGHSH, LQKENI. The length of the CDR3 is 16 residues. The CDR3 DNA is TGTGCCAGCTCACGATTGGGGGGGGCCCCCGCGGAGACCCAGTACTTC. Translated, it gives CASSRLGGAPAETQYF.